The next 9 T cell receptor beta chains were all read from a single sample in a study of cytomegalovirus exposure and HLA in healthy donors (dated by TCRdb to about 2017). Receptors were amplified or captured by the immunoSEQ multiplex PCR assay. For the multiplex PCR, a mixture combining 60 forward primers for TCR Vbeta segments and 13 reverse primers for TCR Jbeta segments was used. TCRdb carries this immuneACCESS record with in-frame sequences only. Its versions omit some clonotypes, under half of them owing to an unresolved V gene in the studies checked, with the rest unexplained. This sample holds 100,000 to 150,000 clones; around three quarters were observed only once. The top ten constitute around 5.8% of the sample. The source material was PBMCs. Receptors were obtained from a man in his late teens or twenties in good health and CMV-seropositive.

A word on this clone: Other DNA variants within this sample encode the same CDR3. The chain employs TRBV5-1 and TRBJ2-7, with TRBD2 as a possible D gene (6 bases). The CDR3 has 15 amino acids. CDR1 and CDR2 from the germline V gene are SGHRS and YFSETQ. The V gene lost 3 bases and the J gene lost 5 bases, with 18 bases spanning the gap. CDR3 DNA sequence: TGCGCCAGCAGCTGGCGGACGGGGGTACCGAACGAGCAGTACTTC. Amino acid sequence: CASSWRTGVPNEQYF.

The chain joins TRBV28 to TRBJ2-7; 7 bases are shared with TRBD1. CDR3 length: 14 residues. Germline loops: CDR1 MDHEN, CDR2 SYDVKM. V was pared by 6 bases and J by 4 bases, with 9 bases of the junction left unmatched. The CDR3: CASREQGGAYEQYF. CDR3 DNA: TGTGCCAGCAGAGAGCAAGGGGGCGCATACGAGCAGTACTTC.

The chain uses TRBV5-3 and TRBJ2-1; no firm D call. TRBV5-3 is classed as an ORF, of uncertain function. This CDR3 contains 15 residues. The V gene lost 4 bases and the J gene lost 3 bases, with 14 bases spanning the gap. As DNA, the CDR3 is TGTGCCAGAAGCCCGGTGGGCTGCAACTACAATGAGCAGTTCTTC. Protein sequence: CARSPVGCNYNEQFF.

Regarding this clone: Other DNA sequences in this specimen translate into the identical CDR3. The CDR3, as DNA: TGCGCCAGCAGCCTAGGGACATCTGGGGCCAACGTCCTGACTTTC. Translating it yields CASSLGTSGANVLTF. The genes are TRBV5-1 and TRBJ2-6; D is perhaps TRBD1 (6 bases). Germline V gives CDR1 SGHRS, CDR2 YFSETQ. CDR3 length: 15 residues. Trimming took off 4 bases at V and 1 base at J, with 9 bases between the two ends.

The J gene is TRBJ2-5, the V gene TRBV7-8; possibly TRBD2 for D (7 bases). The DNA matches TRBJ2-7 better at its end, which makes the J call doubtful. Germline loops: CDR1 SGHVS, CDR2 FQNEAQ. The CDR3 covers 15 residues. This CDR3 reads CASSSFEGGPYEQYF. As DNA, the CDR3 is TGTGCCAGCAGCTCCTTTGAGGGGGGGCCCTACGAGCAGTACTTC.

The chain has TRBV5-8 and TRBJ2-2, with D maybe TRBD2 (5 bases). There are 13 residues in the CDR3. V lost 4 bases and J 4 bases, leaving 8 bases between the germline ends. CDR1 and CDR2 from the germline V gene are SGHTS and YDEGEE. This CDR3 reads CASSPGLTGELFF. CDR3 sequence (DNA): TGTGCCAGCAGCCCAGGACTCACCGGGGAGCTGTTTTTT.

The chain is built from TRBV30 and TRBJ2-3; D is perhaps TRBD1 (5 bases). The length of the CDR3 is 16 residues. CDR1 is GTSNPN and CDR2 is SVGIG in the germline V gene (reference sequence). V dropped 0 bases and J dropped 4 bases, with 17 bases sitting between them. The CDR3 DNA reads as TGTGCCTGGAGTGTGGAGCAGGGCGAGAGGTCAGATACGCAGTATTTT. Protein sequence: CAWSVEQGERSDTQYF.

This clone was picked up a small number of times. CDR3 region: CASSSWGGTGELFF. The CDR3, as DNA: TGTGCCAGCAGCTCTTGGGGCGGAACCGGGGAGCTGTTTTTT. The chain employs TRBV7-6 and TRBJ2-2, with a tentative D call TRBD1 (5 bases). Germline loops: CDR1 SGHVS, CDR2 FNYEAQ. The CDR3 consists of 14 residues. Trimming stripped 4 bases from V and 5 bases from J, with 11 bases between.

The chain links TRBV19 to TRBJ1-2, with D hard to call. The V end lost 4 bases, the J end lost 4 bases, and 10 bases lay between the germline ends. Germline CDR1 reads LNHDA; CDR2 reads SQIVND (reference sequence). This CDR3 has 13 amino acids. The CDR3 spells CASSTVGSYGYTF. The CDR3 DNA is TGTGCCAGTAGTACCGTAGGGAGCTATGGCTACACCTTC.